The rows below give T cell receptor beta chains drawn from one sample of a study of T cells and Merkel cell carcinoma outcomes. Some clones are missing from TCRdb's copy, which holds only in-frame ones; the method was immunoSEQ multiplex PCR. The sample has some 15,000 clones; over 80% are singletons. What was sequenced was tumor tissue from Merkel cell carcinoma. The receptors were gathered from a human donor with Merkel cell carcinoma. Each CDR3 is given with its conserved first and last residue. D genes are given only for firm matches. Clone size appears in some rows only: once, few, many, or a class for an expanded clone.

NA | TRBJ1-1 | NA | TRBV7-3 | TGTGCCAGCAGCAAAGGGCCAGAAGGGAACACTGAAGCTTTCTTT | CASSKGPEGNTEAFF
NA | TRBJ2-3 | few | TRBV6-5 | TGTGCCAGCAGTTCTCAGCGAGATACGCAGTATTTT | CASSSQRDTQYF
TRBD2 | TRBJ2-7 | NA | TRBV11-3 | TGTGCCAGCAGCTTAGGACTAGCGAGCGAGCAGTACTTC | CASSLGLASEQYF
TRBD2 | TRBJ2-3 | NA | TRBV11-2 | TGTGCCAGCAGCTTATTGGGACTAGCGGCGTCCGATACGCAGTATTTT | CASSLLGLAASDTQYF
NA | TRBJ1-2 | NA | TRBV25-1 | TGTGCCAGCAGTGAAAGATTGAGGGGGGGGGAATTTGGCTACACCTTC | CASSERLRGGEFGYTF
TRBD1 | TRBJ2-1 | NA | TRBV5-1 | TGCGCCAGCAGCTTGGCTCAGGGGGCCATCTACAATGAGCAGTTCTTC | CASSLAQGAIYNEQFF
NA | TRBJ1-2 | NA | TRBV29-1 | TGCAGCGTTGACCCAGGGAACTATGGCTACACCTTC | CSVDPGNYGYTF
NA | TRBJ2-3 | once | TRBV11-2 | TGTGCCAGCAGCGCTGGTAGCACAGATACGCAGTATTTT | CASSAGSTDTQYF
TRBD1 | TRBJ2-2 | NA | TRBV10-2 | TGCGCCAGCAGTAATAACAGGGGGTCCGGCGGGCTGTTTTTT | CASSNNRGSGGLFF
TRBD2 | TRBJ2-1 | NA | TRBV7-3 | TGTGCCAGCAGCTTAGGACTTACTAGCGGTAGCTCCTACAATGAGCAGTTCTTC | CASSLGLTSGSSYNEQFF
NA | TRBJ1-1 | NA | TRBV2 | TGTGCCAGCAGTCCGAACAGAGCTGAAGCTTTCTTT | CASSPNRAEAFF
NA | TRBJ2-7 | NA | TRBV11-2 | TGTGCCAGCAGCTTCGGTGAATCCTACGAGCAGTACTTC | CASSFGESYEQYF
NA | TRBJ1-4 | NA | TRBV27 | TGTGCCAGCAGCCTCTTTCAGGGAGCGAGTGAAAAACTGTTTTTT | CASSLFQGASEKLFF
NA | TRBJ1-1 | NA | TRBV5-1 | TGCGCCAGCAGCTTGGGAGGGGGCACTGAAGCTTTCTTT | CASSLGGGTEAFF
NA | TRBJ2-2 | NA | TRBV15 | TGTGCCACCAGCAGAGTCGAAGGGTGGACCACCGGGGAGCTGTTTTTT | CATSRVEGWTTGELFF
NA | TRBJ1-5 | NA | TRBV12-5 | TGTGCTAGTGGCCGTGAGGGGGGGAGCAATCAGCCCCAGCATTTT | CASGREGGSNQPQHF
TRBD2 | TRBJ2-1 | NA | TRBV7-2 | TGTGCCAGCAGCTTCCAAGCGGGAAGGCGGCGGAATGAGCAGTTCTTC | CASSFQAGRRRNEQFF
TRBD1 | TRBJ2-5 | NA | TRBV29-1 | TGCAGCGTTAGAAACTTGGACAGGGGGAAGACCCAGTACTTC | CSVRNLDRGKTQYF
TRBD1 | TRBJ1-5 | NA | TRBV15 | TGTGCCACCGGGAGGGACAGGGGGAGTTTGGTACCCCAGCATTTT | CATGRDRGSLVPQHF
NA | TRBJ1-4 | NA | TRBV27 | TGTGCCAGCAACACGGGACGGAATAATGAAAAACTGTTTTTT | CASNTGRNNEKLFF
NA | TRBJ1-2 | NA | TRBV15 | TGTGCCACCAGCAAGCGGGCCGGTGATGGCTACACCTTC | CATSKRAGDGYTF
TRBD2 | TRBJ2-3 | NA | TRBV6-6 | TGTGCCAGCAGTCGGACTAGATTCACAGATACGCAGTATTTT | CASSRTRFTDTQYF
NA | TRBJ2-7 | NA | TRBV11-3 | TGTGCCAGTTACTCCTGGGGGGTTTACGAGCAGTACTTC | CASYSWGVYEQYF
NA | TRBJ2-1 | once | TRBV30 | TGTGCCTGGAGTTGGGGGCTAAACAATGAGCAGTTCTTC | CAWSWGLNNEQFF
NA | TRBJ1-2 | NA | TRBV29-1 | TGCAGCGTTGACTCGGTGGGTGGAGGCTACACCTTC | CSVDSVGGGYTF
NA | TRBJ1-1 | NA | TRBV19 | TGTGCCAGTCGGGGCAGCTACTACACTGAAGCTTTCTTT | CASRGSYYTEAFF
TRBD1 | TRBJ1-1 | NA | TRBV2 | TGTGCCAGCAGCGGGGTTACAGGGGGCACTGAAGCTTTCTTT | CASSGVTGGTEAFF
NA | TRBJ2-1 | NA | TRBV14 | TGTGCCAGCAGCCAAGTATTTGCGGGTTACAATGAGCAGTTCTTC | CASSQVFAGYNEQFF
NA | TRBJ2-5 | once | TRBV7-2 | TGTGCCAGCAGACAGTCAGGGTGGCTTGAGACCCAGTACTTC | CASRQSGWLETQYF
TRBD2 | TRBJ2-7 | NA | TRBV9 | TGTGCCAGCAGCGTAGGTGGTAGCGGGAATTACGAGCAGTACTTC | CASSVGGSGNYEQYF
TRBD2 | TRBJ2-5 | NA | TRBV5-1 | TGCGCCAGCAGCTTGGCTGCGAGCGGGGGGGCCAGGGAGACCCAGTACTTC | CASSLAASGGARETQYF
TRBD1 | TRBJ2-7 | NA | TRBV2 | TGTGCCAGCAGTGAAGGGGACAGGGTGTACGAGCAGTACTTC | CASSEGDRVYEQYF
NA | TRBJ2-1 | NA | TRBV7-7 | TGTGCTAGCAGCTTAGTTCGGGGCCATGAGCAGTTCTTC | CASSLVRGHEQFF
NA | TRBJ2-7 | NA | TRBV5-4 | TGTGCCAGCAGCTGGGATTTTAAAACCGAGCAGTACTTC | CASSWDFKTEQYF
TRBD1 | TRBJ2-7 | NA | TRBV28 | TGTGCCAGCAGATCCCCCGGGACAGGGGGAGAGCAGTACTTC | CASRSPGTGGEQYF
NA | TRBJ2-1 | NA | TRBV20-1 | TGCAGTGCTAGAGATAGAAGGGTGGAGTTCTTC | CSARDRRVEFF
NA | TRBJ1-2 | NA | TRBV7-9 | TGTGCCAGCAGCTTAGCATTTCAAGGCGGCTACACCTTC | CASSLAFQGGYTF